These 19 T cell receptor beta chains share one sample of origin, sequenced in a study of T-cell reconstitution after alpha-beta-depleted transplantation in children. Unique molecular identifiers were incorporated into the prepared TCRbeta library. Each CDR3 protein is one row after TCRdb ran MiXCR on the PCR reads. The data hold approximately 650,000 distinct CDR3 sequences, with under 15% observed a single time. Sample: PBMCs, taken before TCRalphabeta/CD19-depleted stem cell transplant. The receptors stem from a girl aged 2 to 10 with congenital amegakaryocytic thrombocytopenia, due to receive a stem cell transplant.

This clonotype was picked up a small number of times. This rearrangement joins TRBV5-1 to TRBJ2-2; TRBD1 matches 7 bases. The V gene's germline CDR1 is SGHRS and CDR2 YFSETQ. This CDR3 is built from 16 residues. Trimming at V came to 4 bases and at J to 2 bases, leaving 8 bases not matched to a gene. The DNA for the CDR3 is TGCGCCAGCAGCCCCACAGGGGCCCGAAACACCGGGGAGCTGTTTTTT. The encoded protein is CASSPTGARNTGELFF.

With respect to this clonotype: A read error may explain this, as a much larger clone is one base away. The CDR3 ends on some other residue instead of the conserved phenylalanine or tryptophan, so this is likely a read error. The V gene is TRBV20-1, the J gene TRBJ2-7, with a weak D call TRBD2 (5 bases). Per the germline V gene, CDR1 is DFQATT and CDR2 is SNEGSKA (reference sequence). The ends were cut back, 5 bases at V and 4 bases at J, with 12 bases in the middle. CDR3 length: 12 residues. The CDR3 region has the DNA TGCAGTGCTTGCCGGGAATTTTACGAGCAGTACTTA. It specifies CSACREFYEQYL.

This clonotype was seen ten or more times. The CDR3 DNA reads TGCGCCAGCAGCCCCACTAGCTGGGGTGAGCAGTTCTTC. Encoded protein: CASSPTSWGEQFF. V gene TRBV5-1 combines with J gene TRBJ2-1, with TRBD2 as a possible D gene (6 bases). The length of the CDR3 is 13 residues. Germline V lookup: CDR1 SGHRS, CDR2 YFSETQ. The germline V and J ends were trimmed by 4 bases and 9 bases, with 14 bases remaining between them.

This clonotype has at least ten counts. The germline gene is not matched at one end of the junction; a read error may be the cause. The gene calls are TRBV5-1 and TRBJ1-1; D is unclear. CDR3 length: 13 residues. Germline V gives CDR1 SGHRS, CDR2 YFSETQ. The CDR3: CASSFSGNTEAFF. DNA for the CDR3: TGTGCCAGCAGTTTCTCTGGGAACACTGAAGCTTTCTTT.

This chain joins TRBV20-1 and TRBJ2-1; 9 positions match TRBD2. Trimming removed 5 bases from V and 6 bases from J; junction bases left unmatched: 17. The CDR3 is 17 amino acids. The germline gives CDR1 DFQATT, CDR2 SNEGSKA (reference sequence). The CDR3 region is CSAPNSGVAGGPNEQFF. The CDR3 region has the DNA TGCAGTGCTCCTAATTCCGGGGTTGCGGGAGGGCCCAATGAGCAGTTCTTC.

This clonotype occurred a few times. This CDR3 is CASSRSGNKIYSGANVLTF. The CDR3, as DNA: TGTGCCAGCAGCCGTAGCGGGAATAAAATATACTCTGGGGCCAACGTCCTGACTTTC. The chain is built from TRBV3-1 and TRBJ2-6; 8 bases are a match to TRBD2. With V trimmed by 4 bases and J by 0 bases, 11 bases remained unmatched. The CDR3 is 19 amino acids. Looked up from germline, CDR1 is LGHDT and CDR2 is YNNKEL (reference sequence).

V usage is TRBV29-1 and J usage is TRBJ2-7; either TRBD1 or TRBD2 may supply D (6 bases each). The CDR3 runs 12 residues. Trimming pared 2 bases from V and 3 bases from J, leaving 8 bases between. Germline V gene lookup returns CDR1 SQVTM and CDR2 ANQGSEA. The CDR3 loop is CSVERGDYEQYF. CDR3 coding DNA: TGCAGCGTTGAAAGGGGGGACTACGAGCAGTACTTC.

The chain carries TRBV7-9 and TRBJ2-1; D is unclear. V shed 2 bases and J shed 0 bases, with 11 bases lying between them. Germline V lookup: CDR1 SEHNR, CDR2 FQNEAQ (reference sequence). This CDR3 spans 16 amino acids. CDR3 amino acids: CASSLILVRSYNEQFF. The DNA for the CDR3 is TGTGCCAGCAGCTTAATCCTAGTACGCTCCTACAATGAGCAGTTCTTC.

The rearrangement joins TRBV7-9 to TRBJ2-1, with D perhaps being TRBD1 or TRBD2 (5 bases each). V shed 7 bases and J shed 10 bases, with 17 bases lying between them. Looked up from germline, CDR1 is SEHNR and CDR2 is FQNEAQ (reference sequence). CDR3 length equals 13 residues. In DNA, the CDR3 is TGTGCCAGCATCAACCTGGGACGCGGGGAGCAGTTCTTC. Translation gives CASINLGRGEQFF.

With respect to this clonotype: A much more abundant neighbour one base away suggests this may be a read error. The chain recombines TRBV20-1 with TRBJ2-1; D might be TRBD2 (5 bases). This CDR3 contains 15 residues. Per the germline V gene, CDR1 is DFQATT and CDR2 is SNEGSKA (reference sequence). V lost 5 bases to trimming and J lost 6 bases, with 20 bases between them. The CDR3 spells CSAGYQQDFSNEQFF. The CDR3 coding sequence is TGCAGTGCTGGATACCAGCAGGACTTTAGCAATGAGCAGTTCTTC.

This clonotype was detected many times. The chain combines TRBV5-1 with TRBJ1-4; tentatively, D is TRBD1 (6 bases). V was trimmed by 0 bases and J by 8 bases, leaving 11 bases between them. The CDR3 contains 14 residues. Germline V lookup: CDR1 SGHRS, CDR2 YFSETQ. The CDR3 sequence is CASSLEQGNEKLFF. The CDR3 nucleotides read TGCGCCAGCAGCTTGGAACAGGGAAACGAAAAACTGTTTTTT.

This clonotype was counted ten times or more. The chain has TRBV7-9 and TRBJ2-2; D perhaps matches TRBD2 (6 bases). This CDR3 contains 15 residues. CDR1 and CDR2 (germline): SEHNR, FQNEAQ (reference sequence). Trimming took 2 bases from V and 5 from J, leaving 12 bases between them. For the CDR3, the DNA is TGTGCCAGCAGCTTATATGCAGGAGGGACCGGGGAGCTGTTTTTT. Translation: CASSLYAGGTGELFF.

About this clonotype: A much more abundant neighbour one base away suggests this may be a read error. This rearrangement joins TRBV5-6 to TRBJ2-5; D is possibly TRBD2 (6 bases). The V gene's germline CDR1 is SGHDT and CDR2 YYEEEE. This CDR3 has 15 residues. CDR3 sequence reads: CASCLEGKDYKTQYF. CDR3 coding DNA: TGTGCCAGCTGCTTGGAAGGAAAGGACTACAAGACCCAGTACTTC.

This clonotype was seen repeatedly, ten times or more. V gene TRBV4-1 combines with J gene TRBJ2-1, with D maybe TRBD2 (6 bases). Between the trimmed V and J ends, which lost 7 bases and 0 bases, there was a span of 13 bases. The germline V gene has CDR1 MGHRA and CDR2 YSYEKL. This CDR3 region has 15 residues. CDR3 loop: CASTGRDSSYNEQFF. CDR3 DNA sequence: TGCGCCAGCACCGGGAGAGATAGCTCCTACAATGAGCAGTTCTTC.

Many counts were recorded for this clonotype. CDR3 region: CSARTSGRSGELFF. The CDR3, as DNA: TGCAGTGCTCGAACTAGCGGGAGAAGCGGGGAGCTGTTTTTT. This sequence joins TRBV20-1 and TRBJ2-2; 11 nucleotides line up with TRBD2. The V segment lost 5 bases and the J segment 7 bases; nucleotides outside the gene matches: 6. CDR1 and CDR2 (germline): DFQATT, SNEGSKA (reference sequence). The CDR3 is 14 amino acids.

This clonotype has ten or more counts. The chain links TRBV29-1 to TRBJ1-2; possible D gene TRBD1, 5 bases. V dropped 7 bases and J dropped 5 bases, with 20 bases sitting between them. CDR1 is SQVTM, CDR2 ANQGSEA, per germline. The length of the CDR3 is 14 residues. The CDR3 DNA reads as TGCAGCGCCGATGGAGCAGGGTCAGGATATGGCTACACCTTC. Translating gives CSADGAGSGYGYTF.

The CDR3 coding sequence is TGTGCCAGGAGCCCGTCGCTAGGGGAGGATGAGCAGTTCTTC. This translates into CARSPSLGEDEQFF. This chain links TRBV5-4 with TRBJ2-1; D is perhaps TRBD2 (6 bases). The CDR3 consists of 14 residues. The germline V gene encodes CDR1 SGHNT and CDR2 YYREEE (reference sequence). V lost 8 bases and J lost 8, with 20 bases in between.

This clonotype was detected ten times or more. The V gene is TRBV20-1, the J gene TRBJ2-1; D is tentatively TRBD1 or TRBD2 (5 bases each). Germline CDR1 DFQATT, CDR2 SNEGSKA (reference sequence). The CDR3 extends over 14 amino acids. With 7 bases removed from V and 2 bases from J, the gap between germline ends came to 15 bases. DNA for the CDR3: TGCAGTGACTTTAGGGGAGAACCCTACAATGAGCAGTTCTTC. Translating gives CSDFRGEPYNEQFF.

In its sample, this clonotype was seen many times. J is TRBJ2-7 and V is TRBV5-1; D unresolved. The germline V gene has CDR1 SGHRS and CDR2 YFSETQ. V lost 4 bases and J 0 bases, leaving 14 bases between the germline ends. The CDR3 has 15 residues. The CDR3 coding sequence is TGCGCCAGCAGCGGGGTGTTGGGCATCTCCTACGAGCAGTACTTC. It is translated as CASSGVLGISYEQYF.